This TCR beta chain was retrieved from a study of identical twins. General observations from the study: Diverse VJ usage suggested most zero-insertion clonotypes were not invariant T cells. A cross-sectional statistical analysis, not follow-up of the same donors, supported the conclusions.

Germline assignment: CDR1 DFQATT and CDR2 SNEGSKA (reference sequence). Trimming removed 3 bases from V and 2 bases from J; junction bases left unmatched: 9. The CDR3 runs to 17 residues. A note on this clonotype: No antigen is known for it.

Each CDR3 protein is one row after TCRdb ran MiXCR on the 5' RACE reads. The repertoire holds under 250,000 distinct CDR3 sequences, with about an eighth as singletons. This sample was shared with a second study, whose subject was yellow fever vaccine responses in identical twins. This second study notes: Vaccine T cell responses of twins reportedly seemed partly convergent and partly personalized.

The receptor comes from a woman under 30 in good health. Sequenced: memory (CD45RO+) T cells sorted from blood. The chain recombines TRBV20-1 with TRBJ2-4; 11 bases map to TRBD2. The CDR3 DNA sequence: TGCAGTGCTAGGGGGGAGACTAGCGGGACTCCCAAAAACATTCAGTACTTC. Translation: CSARGETSGTPKNIQYF.